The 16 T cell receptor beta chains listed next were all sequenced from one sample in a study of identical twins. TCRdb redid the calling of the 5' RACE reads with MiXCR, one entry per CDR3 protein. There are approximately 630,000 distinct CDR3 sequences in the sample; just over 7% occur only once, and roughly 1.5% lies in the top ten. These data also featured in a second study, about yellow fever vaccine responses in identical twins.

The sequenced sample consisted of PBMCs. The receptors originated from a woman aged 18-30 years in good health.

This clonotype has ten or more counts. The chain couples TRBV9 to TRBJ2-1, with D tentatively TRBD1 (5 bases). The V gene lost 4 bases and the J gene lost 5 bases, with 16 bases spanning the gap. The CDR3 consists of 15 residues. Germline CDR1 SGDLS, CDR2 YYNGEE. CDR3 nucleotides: TGTGCCAGCAGCAGAGCGCAGGGTGAGCACAATGAGCAGTTCTTC. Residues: CASSRAQGEHNEQFF.

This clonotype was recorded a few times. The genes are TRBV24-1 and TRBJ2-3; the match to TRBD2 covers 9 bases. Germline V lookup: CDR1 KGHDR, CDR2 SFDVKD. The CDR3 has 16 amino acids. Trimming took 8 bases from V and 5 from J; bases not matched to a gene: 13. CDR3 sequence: CATTSGAGGRQDTQYF. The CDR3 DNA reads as TGTGCCACCACCTCGGGGGCGGGAGGGCGGCAAGATACGCAGTATTTT.

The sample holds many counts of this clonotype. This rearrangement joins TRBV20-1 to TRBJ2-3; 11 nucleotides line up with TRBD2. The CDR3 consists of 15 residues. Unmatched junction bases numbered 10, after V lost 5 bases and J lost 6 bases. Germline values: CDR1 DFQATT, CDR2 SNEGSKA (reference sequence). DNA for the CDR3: TGCAGTGCTCGTAGCGGGGGGGCCTTTGTCGATACGCAGTATTTT. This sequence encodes CSARSGGAFVDTQYF.

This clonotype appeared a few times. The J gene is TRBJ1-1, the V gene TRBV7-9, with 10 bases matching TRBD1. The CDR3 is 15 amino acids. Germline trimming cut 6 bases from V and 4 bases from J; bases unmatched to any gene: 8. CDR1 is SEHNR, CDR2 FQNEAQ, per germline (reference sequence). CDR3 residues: CASSFIRTGGTEAFF. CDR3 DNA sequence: TGTGCCAGCAGTTTTATTCGGACAGGGGGCACTGAAGCTTTCTTT.

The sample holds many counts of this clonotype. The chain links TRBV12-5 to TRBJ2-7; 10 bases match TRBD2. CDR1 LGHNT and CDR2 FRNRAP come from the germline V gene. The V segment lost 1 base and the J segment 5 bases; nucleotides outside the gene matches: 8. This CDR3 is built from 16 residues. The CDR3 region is CASGLGPSGSINEQYF. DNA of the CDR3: TGTGCTAGTGGTTTGGGTCCTAGCGGGAGTATTAACGAGCAGTACTTC.

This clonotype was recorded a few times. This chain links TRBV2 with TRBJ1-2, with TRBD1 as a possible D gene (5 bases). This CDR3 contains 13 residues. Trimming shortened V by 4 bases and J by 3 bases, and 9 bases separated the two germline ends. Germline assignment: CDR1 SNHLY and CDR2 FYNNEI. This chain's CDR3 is CASSGAGHYGYTF. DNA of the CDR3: TGTGCCAGCAGTGGGGCAGGGCACTATGGCTACACCTTC. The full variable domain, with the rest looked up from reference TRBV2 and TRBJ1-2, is EPEVTQTPSHQVTQMGQEVILRCVPISNHLYFYWYRQILGQKVEFLVSFYNNEISEKSEIFDDQFSVERPDGSNFTLKIRSTKLEDSAMYFCASSGAGHYGYTFGSGTRLTVV.

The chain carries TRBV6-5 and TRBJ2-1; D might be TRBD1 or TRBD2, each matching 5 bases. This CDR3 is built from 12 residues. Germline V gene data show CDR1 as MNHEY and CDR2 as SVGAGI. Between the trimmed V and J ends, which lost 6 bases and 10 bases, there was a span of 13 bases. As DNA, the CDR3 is TGTGCCAGCAGCCGACCGGGACCCGAGCAGTTCTTC. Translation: CASSRPGPEQFF.

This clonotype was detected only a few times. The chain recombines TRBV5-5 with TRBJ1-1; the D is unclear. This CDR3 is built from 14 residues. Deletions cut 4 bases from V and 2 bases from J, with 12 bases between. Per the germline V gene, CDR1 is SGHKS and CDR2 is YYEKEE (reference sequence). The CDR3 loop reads CASSLYSGNTEAFF. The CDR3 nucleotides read TGTGCCAGCAGCCTCTACAGCGGAAACACTGAAGCTTTCTTT.

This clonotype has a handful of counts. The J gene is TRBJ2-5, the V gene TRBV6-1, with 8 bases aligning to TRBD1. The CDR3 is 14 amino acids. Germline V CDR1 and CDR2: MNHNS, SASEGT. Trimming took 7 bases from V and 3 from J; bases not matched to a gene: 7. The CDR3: CASNDRGGEETQYF. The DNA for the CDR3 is TGTGCCAGCAACGACAGGGGCGGGGAAGAGACCCAGTACTTC.

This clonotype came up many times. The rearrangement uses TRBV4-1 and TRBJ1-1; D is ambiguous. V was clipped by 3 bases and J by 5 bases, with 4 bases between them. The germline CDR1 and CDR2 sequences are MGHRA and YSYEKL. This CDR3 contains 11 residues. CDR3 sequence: CASSHSTEAFF. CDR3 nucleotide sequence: TGCGCCAGCAGCCATAGTACTGAAGCTTTCTTT.

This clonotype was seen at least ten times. CDR3 bases: TGTGCCAGCAGGATAACAGGGGATAATGAGCAGTTCTTC. Amino acid sequence: CASRITGDNEQFF. The chain combines TRBV3-1 with TRBJ2-1; the match to TRBD1 covers 7 bases. Germline V lookup: CDR1 LGHDT, CDR2 YNNKEL (reference sequence). The trim removed 6 bases at V and 7 bases at J, leaving 6 bases unmatched. This CDR3 has 13 amino acids.

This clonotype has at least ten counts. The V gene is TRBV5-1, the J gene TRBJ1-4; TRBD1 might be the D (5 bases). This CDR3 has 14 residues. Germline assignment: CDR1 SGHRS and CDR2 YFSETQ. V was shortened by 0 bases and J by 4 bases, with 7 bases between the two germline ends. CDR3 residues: CASSLGQRNEKLFF. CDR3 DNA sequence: TGCGCCAGCAGCTTGGGACAGCGTAATGAAAAACTGTTTTTT.

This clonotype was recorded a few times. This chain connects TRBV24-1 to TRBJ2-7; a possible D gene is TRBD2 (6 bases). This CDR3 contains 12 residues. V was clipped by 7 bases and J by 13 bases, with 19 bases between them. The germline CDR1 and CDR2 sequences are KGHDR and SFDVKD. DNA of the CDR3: TGTGCCACCAGGTCTCCCCTCCGGGACTCCTACGTC. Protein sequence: CATRSPLRDSYV.

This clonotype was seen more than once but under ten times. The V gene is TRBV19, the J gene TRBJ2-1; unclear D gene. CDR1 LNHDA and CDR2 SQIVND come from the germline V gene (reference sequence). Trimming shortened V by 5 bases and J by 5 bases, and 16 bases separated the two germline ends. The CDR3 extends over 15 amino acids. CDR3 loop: CASSWRDAPNNEQFF. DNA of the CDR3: TGTGCCAGTAGTTGGCGAGACGCACCTAACAATGAGCAGTTCTTC.

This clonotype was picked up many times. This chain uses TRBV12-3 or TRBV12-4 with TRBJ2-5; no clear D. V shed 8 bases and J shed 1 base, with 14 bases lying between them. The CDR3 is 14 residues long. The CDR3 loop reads CASSQGGFQETQYF. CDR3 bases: TGTGCCAGCTCCCAAGGCGGTTTCCAAGAGACCCAGTACTTC.

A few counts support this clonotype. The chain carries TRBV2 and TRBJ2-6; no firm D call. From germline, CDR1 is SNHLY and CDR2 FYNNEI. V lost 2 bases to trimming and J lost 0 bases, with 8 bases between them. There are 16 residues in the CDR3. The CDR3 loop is CASSEMGLSGANVLTF. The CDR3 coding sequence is TGTGCCAGCAGTGAAATGGGTCTCTCTGGGGCCAACGTCCTGACTTTC.